A selection of T cell receptor beta chains follows, all from one sample in a study of Ad26.COV2.S vaccination and SARS-CoV-2 variants. Data came from immunoSEQ multiplex PCR; TCRdb stores just in-frame clones and leaves some out. The profile shows some 450,000 clones, 90% of them singletons. The input for sequencing was peripheral blood, taken in a trial of Ad26.COV2.S vaccine versus placebo. The receptors were sampled from a person between 18 and 59 years old who received the Ad26.COV2.S COVID-19 vaccine or a placebo. CDR3s include the opening cysteine and the closing phenylalanine or tryptophan. A D gene is named only where the DNA matches it firmly. Clone size appears in some rows only: once, few, many, or a class for an expanded clone.

CDR3 protein	CDR3 DNA	V gene	clone size	J gene	D gene
CASSLGGLAGVNEQFF	TGTGCCAGCAGCTTAGGAGGACTAGCGGGAGTCAATGAGCAGTTCTTC	TRBV11-3	NA	TRBJ2-1	TRBD2
CASNAQGTDTQYF	TGTGCCAGTAATGCACAGGGGACAGATACGCAGTATTTT	TRBV19	NA	TRBJ2-3	TRBD1
CASSARGKLNTEAFF	TGTGCCAGCAGCGCCCGGGGAAAGCTGAACACTGAAGCTTTCTTT	TRBV5-6	NA	TRBJ1-1	NA
CASSLAGTGARGNGNEQFF	TGTGCCAGCAGCTTAGCCGGGACAGGGGCGCGAGGGAATGGGAATGAGCAGTTCTTC	TRBV7-9	NA	TRBJ2-1	TRBD1
CASSSRQGGGTEAFF	TGTGCCAGCAGTTCGCGACAGGGCGGCGGCACTGAAGCTTTCTTT	TRBV28	once	TRBJ1-1	TRBD1
CASGGYQETQYF	TGTGCCAGCGGGGGGTACCAAGAGACCCAGTACTTC	TRBV2	NA	TRBJ2-5	NA
CATSDIGDYNEQFF	TGTGCCACCAGTGATATAGGGGACTACAATGAGCAGTTCTTC	TRBV24-1	NA	TRBJ2-1	NA
CASSARQGGPKNIQYF	TGTGCCAGCAGCGCTAGACAGGGGGGCCCCAAAAACATTCAGTACTTC	TRBV5-4	once	TRBJ2-4	TRBD1
CASSLDGFSYEQYF	TGTGCCAGCAGCTTGGATGGCTTCTCCTACGAGCAGTACTTC	TRBV5-5	NA	TRBJ2-7	NA
CAWRNNYEQYF	TGTGCCTGGAGGAACAACTACGAGCAGTACTTC	TRBV30	NA	TRBJ2-7	NA
CASSFSAARTFPWQFF	TGTGCCAGCAGCTTCTCCGCGGCGAGAACTTTTCCATGGCAGTTCTTC	TRBV7-8	NA	TRBJ2-1	NA
CASSIIPGLDAEQYF	TGTGCCAGTAGTATTATCCCGGGACTAGACGCCGAGCAGTACTTC	TRBV19	NA	TRBJ2-7	TRBD2
CASSFGDIVYEQYF	TGTGCCAGCAGTTTCGGGGACATAGTCTACGAGCAGTACTTC	TRBV6-5	NA	TRBJ2-7	NA
CASSNFAGAGTDTQYF	TGTGCCAGCAGTAACTTCGCAGGGGCCGGCACAGATACGCAGTATTTT	TRBV6-5	once	TRBJ2-3	NA
CASSSNDRYYGYTF	TGTGCCAGCAGTTCTAACGACAGATACTATGGCTACACCTTC	TRBV28	NA	TRBJ1-2	NA
CASRWGTGAYEQYF	TGTGCCAGCAGGTGGGGGACAGGGGCCTACGAGCAGTACTTC	TRBV27	NA	TRBJ2-7	TRBD1
CASSRGTDSYEQYF	TGTGCCAGCAGCCGCGGGACGGACTCCTACGAGCAGTACTTC	TRBV3-1/TRBV3-2	NA	TRBJ2-7	NA